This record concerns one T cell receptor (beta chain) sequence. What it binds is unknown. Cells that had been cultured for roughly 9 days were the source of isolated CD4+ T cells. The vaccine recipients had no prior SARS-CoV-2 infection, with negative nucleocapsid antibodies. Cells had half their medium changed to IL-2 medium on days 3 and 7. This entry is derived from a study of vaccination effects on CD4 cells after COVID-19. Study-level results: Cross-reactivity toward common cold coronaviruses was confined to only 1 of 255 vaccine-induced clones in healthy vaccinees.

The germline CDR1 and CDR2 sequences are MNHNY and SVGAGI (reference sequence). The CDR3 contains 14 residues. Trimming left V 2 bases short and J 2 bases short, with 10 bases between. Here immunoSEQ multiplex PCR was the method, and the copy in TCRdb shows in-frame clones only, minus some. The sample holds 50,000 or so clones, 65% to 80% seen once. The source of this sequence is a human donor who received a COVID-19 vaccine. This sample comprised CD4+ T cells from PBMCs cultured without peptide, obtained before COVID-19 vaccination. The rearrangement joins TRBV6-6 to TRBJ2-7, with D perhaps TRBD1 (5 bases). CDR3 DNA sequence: TGTGCCAGCAGTTACCGCTTAGGGGCCTACGAGCAGTACTTC. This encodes CASSYRLGAYEQYF.